This TCR beta chain was identified in a study of cytomegalovirus exposure and HLA in healthy donors. The CDR3 totals 14 residues. V dropped 4 bases and J dropped 8 bases, with 15 bases sitting between them. Germline lookup yields CDR1 SGDLS and CDR2 YYNGEE. This clone was counted only a few times. PCR primers comprised 60 Vbeta and 13 Jbeta primers. Only in-frame clones appear in the TCRdb table, and some are missing; sequencing was by immunoSEQ multiplex PCR. The sample yields 200,000 to 250,000 clones, 70% to 85% seen once. Sequenced material: PBMCs. The chain uses TRBV9 and TRBJ1-4, with a weak D call TRBD1 (6 bases). This clonotype originated in a male donor in good health and CMV-seronegative. The CDR3 is CASSRDIKVEKLFF. CDR3 bases: TGTGCCAGCAGCCGGGACATAAAAGTGGAAAAACTGTTTTTT.